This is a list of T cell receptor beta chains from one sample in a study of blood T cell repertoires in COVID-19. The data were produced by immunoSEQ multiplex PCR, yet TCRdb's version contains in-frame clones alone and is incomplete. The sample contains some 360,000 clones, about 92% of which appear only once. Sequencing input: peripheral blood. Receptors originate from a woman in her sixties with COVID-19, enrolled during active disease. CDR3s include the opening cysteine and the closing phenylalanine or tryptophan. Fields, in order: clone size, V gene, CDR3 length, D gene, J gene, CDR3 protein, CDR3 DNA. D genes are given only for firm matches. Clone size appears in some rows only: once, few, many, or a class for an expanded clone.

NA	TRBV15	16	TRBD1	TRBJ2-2	CATSRLGQGNTGELFF	TGTGCCACCAGCAGATTAGGACAGGGGAACACCGGGGAGCTGTTTTTT
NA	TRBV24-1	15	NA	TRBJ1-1	CATSAGRGWNTEAFF	TGTGCCACCAGTGCCGGGAGGGGTTGGAACACTGAAGCTTTCTTT
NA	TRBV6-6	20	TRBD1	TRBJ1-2	CASSLPRAGQGASWNYGYTF	TGTGCCAGCAGTCTTCCGCGAGCTGGACAGGGGGCGTCCTGGAACTATGGCTACACCTTC
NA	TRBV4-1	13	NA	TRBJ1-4	CASSAGVNEKLFF	TGCGCCAGCAGCGCTGGAGTTAATGAAAAACTGTTTTTT
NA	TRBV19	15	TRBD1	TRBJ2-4	CASRTTSGQKNIQYF	TGTGCCAGTAGAACCACCTCGGGACAGAAAAACATTCAGTACTTC
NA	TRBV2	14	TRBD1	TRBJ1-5	CASSATGGYQPQHF	TGTGCCAGCAGTGCGACAGGGGGCTATCAGCCCCAGCATTTT
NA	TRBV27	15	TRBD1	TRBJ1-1	CASIPLDRGNTEAFF	TGTGCCAGCATTCCCCTGGACAGGGGGAACACTGAAGCTTTCTTT
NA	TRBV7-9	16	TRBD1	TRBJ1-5	CASSSGGQGWNQPQHF	TGTGCCAGCAGCTCCGGAGGACAGGGTTGGAATCAGCCCCAGCATTTT
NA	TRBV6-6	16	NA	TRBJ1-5	CASSHRWEAGNQPQHF	TGTGCCAGCAGTCACAGGTGGGAGGCGGGCAATCAGCCCCAGCATTTT
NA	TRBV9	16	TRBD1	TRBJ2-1	CASSVWETGGGNEQFF	TGTGCCAGCAGCGTGTGGGAGACAGGGGGCGGGAATGAGCAGTTCTTC
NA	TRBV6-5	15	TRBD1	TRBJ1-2	CASSYSGRQGGGYTF	TGTGCCAGCAGTTACTCAGGGAGACAGGGGGGTGGCTACACCTTC
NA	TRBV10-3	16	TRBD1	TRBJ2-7	CAISVPPGTGDYEQYF	TGTGCCATCAGTGTGCCCCCGGGGACAGGGGACTACGAGCAGTACTTC
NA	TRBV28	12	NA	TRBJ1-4	CASSSPGLPAFF	TGTGCCAGCAGTTCTCCGGGACTACCGGCGTTTTTT
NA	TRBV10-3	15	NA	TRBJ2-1	CAISKAAGKSSWQFF	TGTGCCATCAGCAAGGCCGCAGGGAAGAGTTCTTGGCAGTTCTTC
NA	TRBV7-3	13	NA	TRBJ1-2	CASSPGQPYGYTF	TGTGCCAGCAGCCCAGGACAGCCCTATGGCTACACCTTC
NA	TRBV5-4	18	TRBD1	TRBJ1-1	CASTRMGQGAPTGTEAFF	TGTGCCAGCACCCGAATGGGGCAGGGGGCCCCGACGGGCACTGAAGCTTTCTTT
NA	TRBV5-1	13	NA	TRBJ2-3	CASSRQTTDTQYF	TGCGCCAGCAGCAGACAGACCACAGATACGCAGTATTTT
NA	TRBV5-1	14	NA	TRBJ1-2	CASSLSVANYGYTF	TGCGCCAGCAGCTTGTCAGTAGCGAACTATGGCTACACCTTC
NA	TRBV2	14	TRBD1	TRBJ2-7	CASSAQGVTYEQYF	TGTGCCAGCAGTGCACAGGGGGTAACCTACGAGCAGTACTTC
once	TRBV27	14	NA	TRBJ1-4	CASSLSKLGGKLFF	TGTGCCAGCAGTTTATCGAAGTTGGGAGGAAAACTGTTTTTT
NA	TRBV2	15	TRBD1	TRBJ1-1	CASSRQGVENTEAFF	TGTGCCAGCAGCCGACAGGGGGTGGAGAACACTGAAGCTTTCTTT
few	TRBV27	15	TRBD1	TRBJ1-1	CASSFTWDRDEGAFF	TGTGCCAGCAGTTTCACGTGGGACAGGGATGAAGGAGCTTTCTTT
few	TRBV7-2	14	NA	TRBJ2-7	CASSFQRTSYEQYF	TGTGCCAGCAGCTTTCAGCGGACTTCCTACGAGCAGTACTTC
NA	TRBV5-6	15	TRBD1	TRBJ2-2	CASSGGQGATGELFF	TGTGCCAGCAGCGGCGGACAGGGGGCAACCGGGGAGCTGTTTTTT
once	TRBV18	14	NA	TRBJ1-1	CASSPQRESPEAFF	TGTGCCAGCTCACCACAGAGGGAATCGCCTGAAGCTTTCTTT
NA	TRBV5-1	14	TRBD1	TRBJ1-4	CASSQDRGFEKLFF	TGCGCCAGCAGCCAGGACAGGGGCTTTGAAAAACTGTTTTTT
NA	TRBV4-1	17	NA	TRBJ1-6	CASSPPPGEGGNSPLHF	TGCGCCAGCAGCCCTCCACCCGGGGAAGGCGGGAATTCACCCCTCCACTTT
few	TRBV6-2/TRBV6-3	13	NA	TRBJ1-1	CASSRRAGGSAFF	TGTGCCAGCAGCCGAAGGGCTGGGGGGAGTGCTTTCTTT
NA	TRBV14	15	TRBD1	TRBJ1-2	CASSQDLRDRVGYTF	TGTGCCAGCAGCCAAGATCTAAGGGACAGGGTTGGCTACACCTTC
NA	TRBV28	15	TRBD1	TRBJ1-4	CASRALQGANEKLFF	TGTGCCAGCAGGGCGCTACAGGGGGCAAACGAAAAACTGTTTTTT
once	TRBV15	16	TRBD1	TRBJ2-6	CATSRGDSTGANVLTF	TGTGCCACCAGCAGAGGGGACAGTACTGGGGCCAACGTCCTGACTTTC
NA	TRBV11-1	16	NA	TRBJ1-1	CASSLGWAIMNTEAFF	TGTGCCAGCAGCTTAGGCTGGGCGATCATGAACACTGAAGCTTTCTTT
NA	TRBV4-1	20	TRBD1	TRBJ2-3	CASSQEAPTIDRGQVDTQYF	TGCGCCAGCAGCCAAGAAGCCCCCACCATAGACAGGGGGCAGGTAGATACGCAGTATTTT
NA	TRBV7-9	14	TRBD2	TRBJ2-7	CASETVAGGREQYF	TGTGCCAGCGAAACCGTGGCGGGGGGTCGCGAGCAGTACTTC
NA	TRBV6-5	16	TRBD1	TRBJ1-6	CASSYIRGQGDSPLHF	TGTGCCAGCAGTTACATAAGGGGACAGGGGGATTCACCCCTCCACTTT
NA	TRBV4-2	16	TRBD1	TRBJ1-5	CASSQDPGTGTRPQHF	TGTGCCAGCAGCCAAGATCCGGGGACAGGGACCCGACCCCAGCATTTT
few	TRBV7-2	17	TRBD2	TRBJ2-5	CASSSEPRLAKRETQYF	TGTGCCAGCAGCTCCGAACCTCGACTAGCTAAAAGGGAGACCCAGTACTTC
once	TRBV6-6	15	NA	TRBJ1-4	CASSQAGGGKEKLFF	TGTGCCAGCAGCCAGGCTGGGGGAGGCAAAGAAAAACTGTTTTTT